The 10 T cell receptor beta chains given below trace back to one sample, sequenced in a study of regulatory T cells in long-lasting Graves disease (dated by TCRdb to the early 2020s). The time point label, as the study defines it: persistent/refractory GD, antithyroid drugs over 5 years with positive TRAb. For both TCR sequencing and RNA sequencing, RNA was extracted from PBMCs using TRIzol. The library was generated by multiplex PCR. Sequencing used an Illumina HiSeq 4000. CDR3 regions were amplified by Arm-PCR with iRepertoire HTBI primers to construct TCR beta libraries. Through fastp at Q25 and MiXCR, TCRdb rebuilt clones from the public reads, retaining in-frame beta chains. Every distinct CDR3 protein forms one entry, paired with its most common genes and DNA. The sample contains hundreds of thousands of distinct CDR3 sequences, around 30% of them found a single time. The ten largest clonotypes hold 40% to 55% of the sample.

The sequencing used peripheral blood mononuclear cells (PBMCs), collected when the disease was refractory, from a patient treated with antithyroid drugs. The receptors originated from a female donor with Graves disease.

In this sample, this clonotype turned up a few times. The genes are TRBV27 and TRBJ2-7; 8 bases are shared with TRBD2. Per the germline V gene, CDR1 is MNHEY and CDR2 is SMNVEV (reference sequence). The CDR3 runs 14 residues. The trim removed 2 bases at V and 2 bases at J, leaving 2 bases unmatched. CDR3 sequence reads: CASSLSSGTYEQYF. CDR3 nucleotide sequence: TGTGCCAGCAGTTTAAGTAGCGGGACCTACGAGCAGTACTTC.

Here the CDR3 DNA reads TGTGCCAGCAGCCAAGTGAAGGGGTTACCTGAAGCTTTCTTT. Protein product: CASSQVKGLPEAFF. The chain combines TRBV4-2 with TRBJ1-1, with D tentatively TRBD1 (5 bases). Trimming removed 1 base at V and 6 bases at J, with 12 bases between. This CDR3 comprises 14 residues. Per the germline V gene, CDR1 is LGHNA and CDR2 is YNFKEQ.

J is TRBJ2-2 and V is TRBV11-1; 10 bases align to TRBD1. V shed 5 bases, J shed 3 bases, and the junction held 6 bases outside the gene matches. This CDR3 is built from 16 residues. Germline CDR1 and CDR2: SGHAT and FQDESV (reference sequence). In nucleotides, the CDR3 is TGTGCCAGCAGCCGAGGGACAGGGGTTTACACCGGGGAGCTGTTTTTT. Amino acids: CASSRGTGVYTGELFF.

This clonotype was counted only a few times. Here the CDR3 reads CASSRREDSPLHF. CDR3 sequence (DNA): TGCGCCAGCAGTCGGCGTGAGGATTCACCCCTCCACTTT. The chain recombines TRBV5-1 with TRBJ1-6; D is unclear. Germline V gene sequence: CDR1 SGHRS, CDR2 YFSETQ. Trimming shortened V by 5 bases and J by 8 bases, and 11 bases separated the two germline ends. The CDR3 sequence is 13 residues long.

This clonotype has more than one count but fewer than ten. The CDR3 bases are TGTGCCAGCAGCTTTTCCCAGGGGCCCAACACTGAAGCTTTCTTT. Translated: CASSFSQGPNTEAFF. J is TRBJ1-1 and V is TRBV9, with D perhaps matching TRBD1 (6 bases). CDR1 SGDLS and CDR2 YYNGEE come from the germline V gene. V was trimmed by 4 bases and J by 2 bases, leaving 15 bases between them. The CDR3 consists of 15 residues.

The chain employs TRBV3-1 and TRBJ2-7; 12 nucleotides line up with TRBD2. The CDR3 length is 18 residues. The germline gives CDR1 LGHDT, CDR2 YNNKEL (reference sequence). J gave up 3 bases and V 5 bases, and 14 bases lay outside the gene matches. CDR3 in amino acids: CASSLRLAGVVKVYEQYF. The CDR3 DNA reads as TGTGCCAGCAGCTTGAGACTAGCGGGAGTTGTTAAGGTCTACGAGCAGTACTTC.

There are many counts of this clonotype. V is TRBV5-8 and J is TRBJ1-6; D not certain. The V end was cut by 2 bases, the J end by 6 bases, with 9 bases between. The CDR3 is 14 residues long. The germline V gene has CDR1 SGHTS and CDR2 YDEGEE. CDR3 sequence (DNA): TGTGCCAGCAGCTTAGGTGAACGTAATTCACCCCTCCACTTT. As protein: CASSLGERNSPLHF.

The J gene is TRBJ2-7, the V gene TRBV6-1; D assignment may be TRBD1 or TRBD2 (6 bases each). The CDR3 covers 17 residues. V dropped 5 bases and J dropped 3 bases, with 23 bases sitting between them. Germline V gene sequence: CDR1 MNHNS, CDR2 SASEGT. The CDR3 DNA reads as TGTGCCAGCAGTCCGGGCCCGGGGGCCCCTAACTTCTACGAGCAGTACTTC. Encoded protein: CASSPGPGAPNFYEQYF.

This clonotype was seen more than once but under ten times. The chain has TRBV24-1 and TRBJ2-1; no firm D call. Germline V gene sequence: CDR1 KGHDR, CDR2 SFDVKD. The germline V and J ends were trimmed by 3 bases and 4 bases, with 3 bases remaining between them. This CDR3 contains 12 residues. The CDR3 protein is CATSDPYNEQFF. Written as DNA, the CDR3 is TGTGCCACCAGTGATCCATACAATGAGCAGTTCTTC.

A word on this clonotype: A much larger clone lies one base from this, so it may be a read error. The genes are TRBV28 and TRBJ2-7; unclear D gene. CDR1 is MDHEN and CDR2 is SYDVKM in the germline V gene. The CDR3 covers 12 residues. DNA for the CDR3: TGTGCCAGCAGTGTCCTGGGTGGCGAGCGGTACTTC. Encoded protein: CASSVLGGERYF.